This T cell receptor beta chain was sequenced for a study of blood T cell repertoires in COVID-19. Germline V gene data show CDR1 as LGHNA and CDR2 as YNFKEQ. The V and J ends lost 1 base and 9 bases respectively, with 19 bases between them. The CDR3 consists of 16 residues. Data came from immunoSEQ multiplex PCR; TCRdb stores just in-frame clones and leaves some out. The sample includes 350,000 to 400,000 clones, roughly nine tenths seen only once; the top ten take 0.95% to 1.1%. The V call is TRBV4-2, the J call TRBJ2-1, with a weak D call TRBD2 (6 bases). This receptor was identified in a man aged 18 to 29 who had recovered from COVID-19. The sample comprised PBMCs or T cells enriched from blood (not recorded which). The CDR3 sequence: CASSQVHGRLSGEQFF. CDR3 in DNA: TGTGCCAGCAGCCAAGTTCACGGGAGACTTTCAGGTGAGCAGTTCTTC.